These 31 T cell receptor beta chains came from one sample sequenced in a study of cytomegalovirus exposure and HLA in healthy donors. The PCR contained 60 Vbeta and 13 Jbeta primers. Repertoires were generated with immunoSEQ multiplex PCR, while TCRdb's copy carries only in-frame clones and drops some. The sample consists of about 76,000 clones, around three quarters of them appearing once. The specimen was PBMCs. The receptors here all came from a male donor in good health and CMV-seropositive.

This rearrangement joins TRBV10-3 to TRBJ1-1, with TRBD1 matching 7 bases. This CDR3 has 16 residues. J was trimmed by 1 base and V by 8 bases; bases with no gene match: 13. CDR1 is ENHRY and CDR2 is SYGVKD in the germline V gene. The CDR3 sequence: CAIGTGALPPNTEAFF. CDR3 nucleotide sequence: TGTGCCATCGGAACAGGGGCGCTCCCCCCGAACACTGAAGCTTTCTTT.

CDR3 in DNA: TGTGCCAGCAGCCCGAGACTAGCGGGAGTGAGCGAGCAGTACTTC. Protein sequence: CASSPRLAGVSEQYF. J is TRBJ2-7 and V is TRBV7-9, with TRBD2 matching 12 bases. CDR3 size: 15 residues. Germline V CDR1 and CDR2: SEHNR, FQNEAQ (reference sequence). Trimming took 5 bases from V and 6 from J; bases not matched to a gene: 8.

Within the sample, this clone is medium-sized. J is TRBJ2-1 and V is TRBV6-4, with 13 bases aligning to TRBD2. The V gene's germline CDR1 is MRHNA and CDR2 SNTAGT. The CDR3 runs to 15 residues. The V and J ends lost 3 bases and 9 bases, in that order; junction bases with no gene match: 5. The CDR3 sequence is CASSELAGGPGEQFF. For the CDR3, the DNA is TGTGCCAGCAGTGAACTAGCGGGGGGGCCGGGTGAGCAGTTCTTC.

V and J are TRBV7-3 and TRBJ2-4; D call uncertain. V lost 1 base, J lost 0 bases, and 16 bases lay in between. Germline loops: CDR1 SGHTA, CDR2 FQGTGA. The CDR3 loop spans 18 amino acids. This chain's CDR3 is CASSLRSISKLAKNIQYF. DNA for the CDR3: TGTGCCAGCAGCTTAAGGTCGATTTCCAAGCTAGCCAAAAACATTCAGTACTTC.

The chain uses TRBV28 and TRBJ2-1, with a possible D match to TRBD2 (5 bases). CDR3 length: 12 amino acids. With 6 bases removed from V and 8 bases from J, the gap between germline ends came to 11 bases. Looked up from germline, CDR1 is MDHEN and CDR2 is SYDVKM. The CDR3 sequence: CASSQLGYEQFF. As DNA, the CDR3 is TGTGCCAGCAGCCAACTAGGATATGAGCAGTTCTTC.

This sequence joins TRBV14 and TRBJ1-4; D call uncertain. Germline V CDR1 and CDR2: SGHDN, FVKESK. The V end lost 0 bases, the J end lost 0 bases, and 8 bases lay between the germline ends. The length of the CDR3 is 16 residues. CDR3 region: CASSQEAPATNEKLFF. Here the CDR3 DNA reads TGTGCCAGCAGCCAAGAGGCCCCTGCAACTAATGAAAAACTGTTTTTT.

The sample holds a few counts of this clone. The V call is TRBV7-2, the J call TRBJ2-1, with 8 bases identical to TRBD1. The V segment lost 5 bases and the J segment 8 bases; nucleotides outside the gene matches: 14. The CDR3 length is 16 residues. CDR1 and CDR2 from the germline V gene are SGHTA and FQGNSA. CDR3 nucleotide sequence: TGTGCCAGCAGCCCACCTATCGGACAGGGACATTATGAGCAGTTCTTC. Amino acids: CASSPPIGQGHYEQFF. Supplemented by reference TRBV7-2 and TRBJ2-1, the full variable domain reads GAGVSQSPSNKVTEKGKDVELRCDPISGHTALYWYRQSLGQGLEFLIYFQGNSAPDKSGLPSDRFSAERTGGSVSTLTIQRTQQEDSAVYLCASSPPIGQGHYEQFFGPGTRLTVL.

The rearrangement joins TRBV7-3 to TRBJ2-1, with 9 bases matching TRBD2. Trimming removed 2 bases from V and 5 bases from J; junction bases left unmatched: 1. CDR3 length: 14 amino acids. Germline V gene data show CDR1 as SGHTA and CDR2 as FQGTGA. CDR3 in DNA: TGTGCCAGCAGCTTAGCGGGGGGGCACAATGAGCAGTTCTTC. As protein: CASSLAGGHNEQFF.

The chain recombines TRBV19 with TRBJ2-2; 7 nucleotides match TRBD2. The germline CDR1 and CDR2 sequences are LNHDA and SQIVND (reference sequence). Losses at the gene ends were 1 base for V and 7 bases for J; bases not matched to a gene: 3. The CDR3 has 14 residues. The CDR3 coding sequence is TGTGCCAGTAGTATAGGCGGGGGATTCGGGGAGCTGTTTTTT. Its translation is CASSIGGGFGELFF.

About this clone itself: A read error may produce the germline difference seen at one junction end. The V call is TRBV6-5, the J call TRBJ2-3; 7 bases line up with TRBD2. Germline assignment: CDR1 MNHEY and CDR2 SVGAGI. The CDR3 totals 15 residues. The CDR3 sequence: CAGSPLASSTDTQYF. The CDR3 DNA follows: TGTGCCGGCAGCCCACTAGCGTCCAGCACAGATACGCAGTATTTT.

The rearrangement uses TRBV28 and TRBJ2-5; the D gene is possibly TRBD2 (7 bases). The J call is doubtful: the DNA matches TRBJ2-7 better. The CDR3 is made up of 16 amino acids. CDR1 and CDR2 (germline): MDHEN, SYDVKM. Here the CDR3 reads CASSLLGGLSSYEQYF. CDR3 bases: TGTGCCAGCAGTTTACTCGGGGGGCTGAGCTCCTACGAGCAGTACTTC.

This CDR3 is CASSPSVGLAGGKVGELFF. CDR3 DNA: TGTGCCAGCAGCCCCTCGGTCGGGCTAGCGGGGGGCAAGGTCGGGGAGCTGTTTTTT. The chain links TRBV9 to TRBJ2-2; 11 positions match TRBD2. Germline V gene data show CDR1 as SGDLS and CDR2 as YYNGEE. This CDR3 region has 19 residues. V gave up 4 bases and J gave up 7 bases; unmatched junction bases: 18.

The rearrangement links TRBV5-1 to TRBJ1-2; D might be TRBD1 (5 bases). The CDR3 totals 14 residues. The germline V and J ends were trimmed by 3 bases and 4 bases, with 13 bases remaining between them. Germline-derived CDR1 and CDR2 are SGHRS and YFSETQ. Here the CDR3 reads CASSWETGSYGYTF. The CDR3 bases are TGCGCCAGCAGCTGGGAAACAGGAAGCTATGGCTACACCTTC.

This sequence joins TRBV5-1 and TRBJ1-2; D possibly corresponds to TRBD1 (6 bases). V was shortened by 0 bases and J by 6 bases, with 15 bases between the two germline ends. The CDR3 length is 15 residues. Germline CDR1 is SGHRS and CDR2 is YFSETQ. CDR3 in DNA: TGCGCCAGCAGCTTGGAGGCAGGGGAAATTGATGGCTACACCTTC. Protein sequence: CASSLEAGEIDGYTF.

This chain uses TRBV5-1 with TRBJ1-1; D is uncertain. CDR1 SGHRS and CDR2 YFSETQ come from the germline V gene. This CDR3 has 14 residues. V was pared by 4 bases and J by 4 bases, with 14 bases between. The CDR3 spells CASSREVDVTEAFF. For the CDR3, the DNA is TGCGCCAGCAGCCGCGAGGTCGACGTCACTGAAGCTTTCTTT.

This clone was found a few times. This chain joins TRBV13 and TRBJ1-2; TRBD1 is a possible D gene (5 bases). Looked up from germline, CDR1 is PRHDT and CDR2 is FYEKMQ (reference sequence). The CDR3 has 13 amino acids. Trimming pared 5 bases from V and 4 bases from J, leaving 11 bases between. As DNA, the CDR3 is TGTGCCAGCAGCGGGGGAGGTGCCTATGGCTACACCTTC. Amino acid sequence: CASSGGGAYGYTF. Looking up the rest from reference TRBV13 and TRBJ1-2 gives the full variable domain: AAGVIQSPRHLIKEKRETATLKCYPIPRHDTVYWYQQGPGQDPQFLISFYEKMQSDKGSIPDRFSAQQFSDYHSELNMSSLELGDSALYFCASSGGGAYGYTFGSGTRLTVV.

V and J are TRBV27 and TRBJ2-3; the D is unclear. The V end lost 6 bases, the J end lost 4 bases, and 17 bases lay between the germline ends. This CDR3 contains 15 residues. Looked up from germline, CDR1 is MNHEY and CDR2 is SMNVEV (reference sequence). CDR3 nucleotides: TGTGCCAGCAGCCACAACCCAGGCCGATCAGATACGCAGTATTTT. Translating gives CASSHNPGRSDTQYF.

V is TRBV30 and J is TRBJ1-2; 11 bases are a match to TRBD1. Germline assignment: CDR1 GTSNPN and CDR2 SVGIG (reference sequence). The V segment lost 3 bases and the J segment 7 bases; nucleotides outside the gene matches: 7. The CDR3 has 14 residues. CDR3 in amino acids: CAWSPRGQGGGYTF. CDR3 coding DNA: TGTGCCTGGAGCCCGCGGGGACAGGGGGGTGGCTACACCTTC.

V gene TRBV5-4 combines with J gene TRBJ1-6; 7 positions agree with TRBD1. The V segment lost 4 bases and the J segment 7 bases; nucleotides outside the gene matches: 8. The CDR3 covers 15 residues. Per germline, CDR1 SGHNT and CDR2 YYREEE (reference sequence). The CDR3: CASSVEWDSNSPLHF. CDR3 nucleotides: TGTGCCAGCAGCGTCGAGTGGGACAGCAATTCACCCCTCCACTTT.

The chain joins TRBV7-2 to TRBJ2-2; 9 nucleotides line up with TRBD2. The germline V gene encodes CDR1 SGHTA and CDR2 FQGNSA. Losses at the gene ends were 8 bases for V and 2 bases for J; bases not matched to a gene: 12. The CDR3 runs 17 residues. The CDR3 coding sequence is TGTGCCAGCGCCCACCGGCGGGGGACTAGCAACACCGGGGAGCTGTTTTTT. Its protein product is CASAHRRGTSNTGELFF.

The chain carries TRBV6-5 and TRBJ2-7; a possible D gene is TRBD2 (6 bases). The CDR3 loop spans 14 amino acids. CDR1 is MNHEY and CDR2 is SVGAGI in the germline V gene. The V gene lost 2 bases and the J gene lost 3 bases, with 11 bases spanning the gap. The CDR3 DNA reads TGTGCCAGCAGTTACCTCGCGGGGAACTACGAGCAGTACTTC. Residues: CASSYLAGNYEQYF.

The genes are TRBV6-4 and TRBJ2-3; 14 bases agree with TRBD2. In germline, CDR1 is MRHNA, CDR2 SNTAGT. The length of the CDR3 is 15 residues. V dropped 4 bases and J dropped 3; count of bases not matched to a gene: 0. In nucleotides, the CDR3 is TGTGCCAGCAGTGGGACTAGCGGGGGGACAGATACGCAGTATTTT. Translating it yields CASSGTSGGTDTQYF.

This chain connects TRBV20-1 to TRBJ2-7; D remains unclear. The ends were cut back, 5 bases at V and 4 bases at J, with 9 bases in the middle. The CDR3 has 11 amino acids. From germline, CDR1 is DFQATT and CDR2 SNEGSKA (reference sequence). In DNA, the CDR3 is TGCAGTGCTGGAACAGCATACGAGCAGTACTTC. Translation: CSAGTAYEQYF.

This rearrangement joins TRBV5-4 to TRBJ2-3; 7 bases are a match to TRBD2. This CDR3 has 14 residues. Germline V gene data show CDR1 as SGHNT and CDR2 as YYREEE (reference sequence). V shed 1 base and J 1 base; nucleotides not matched to a gene: 0. The CDR3 bases are TGTGCCAGCAGCTTGAGCGGGGGCACAGATACGCAGTATTTT. Protein: CASSLSGGTDTQYF.

This clone was observed a handful of times. CDR3 bases: TGCGCCAGCAGCTTGGGGGGCTTGGGGGAAAAACTGTTTTTT. Translated, it gives CASSLGGLGEKLFF. J is TRBJ1-4 and V is TRBV5-1; maybe TRBD1 (5 bases). Germline-derived CDR1 and CDR2 are SGHRS and YFSETQ. Trimming pared 0 bases from V and 8 bases from J, leaving 11 bases between. This CDR3 contains 14 residues. The complete variable domain, with remaining parts taken from reference TRBV5-1 and TRBJ1-4, reads KAGVTQTPRYLIKTRGQQVTLSCSPISGHRSVSWYQQTPGQGLQFLFEYFSETQRNKGNFPGRFSGRQFSNSRSEMNVSTLELGDSALYLCASSLGGLGEKLFFGSGTQLSVL.

The chain uses TRBV7-8 and TRBJ2-1, with D perhaps TRBD1 (6 bases). This CDR3 is built from 16 residues. CDR1 and CDR2 from the germline V gene are SGHVS and FQNEAQ. Trimming cost V 4 bases and J 8 bases, with 21 bases left between them. The DNA for the CDR3 is TGTGCCAGCAGCTCGCCGCCAGGGGTCGAGGAGTATGAGCAGTTCTTC. It codes for CASSSPPGVEEYEQFF.

The gene calls are TRBV2 and TRBJ2-6; D gene uncertain. Trimming took 6 bases from V and 3 from J, leaving 12 bases between them. Germline CDR1 reads SNHLY; CDR2 reads FYNNEI. This CDR3 spans 15 amino acids. CDR3 sequence (DNA): TGTGCCAGCAGGCTAGAGACTGGTGGGGCCAACGTCCTGACTTTC. Protein product: CASRLETGGANVLTF.

This chain joins TRBV2 and TRBJ2-5; a weak D match, TRBD2 (6 bases). CDR3 size: 16 residues. The V gene lost 6 bases and the J gene lost 3 bases, with 20 bases spanning the gap. Germline V lookup: CDR1 SNHLY, CDR2 FYNNEI. The CDR3 DNA reads TGTGCCAGCAGCTCAGGAGGGTGGATGAACGAAGAGACCCAGTACTTC. Translating it yields CASSSGGWMNEETQYF. Drawing the rest from reference TRBV2 and TRBJ2-5, the complete variable domain is EPEVTQTPSHQVTQMGQEVILRCVPISNHLYFYWYRQILGQKVEFLVSFYNNEISEKSEIFDDQFSVERPDGSNFTLKIRSTKLEDSAMYFCASSSGGWMNEETQYFGPGTRLLVL.

The rearrangement joins TRBV4-2 to TRBJ1-4, with 8 positions matching TRBD1. The CDR3 contains 14 residues. Germline V gene data show CDR1 as LGHNA and CDR2 as YNFKEQ. V shed 4 bases, J shed 7 bases, and the junction held 5 bases outside the gene matches. The CDR3 DNA is TGTGCCAGCAGCCGAGGACAGGGCGGTGAAAAACTGTTTTTT. Its protein is CASSRGQGGEKLFF.

This rearrangement joins TRBV28 to TRBJ1-2; no clear D. Germline values: CDR1 MDHEN, CDR2 SYDVKM. CDR3 length equals 15 residues. Trimming took 3 bases from V and 1 from J, leaving 12 bases between them. CDR3 sequence reads: CASSFESRLNYGYTF. For the CDR3, the DNA is TGTGCCAGCAGTTTTGAGTCGAGACTTAACTATGGCTACACCTTC.

In its sample, this clone was seen a few times. The chain carries TRBV5-8 and TRBJ2-1; TRBD1 agrees at 7 bases. V lost 4 bases and J lost 5; bases outside the gene matches: 9. The CDR3 extends over 15 amino acids. Germline loops: CDR1 SGHTS, CDR2 YDEGEE. CDR3 DNA sequence: TGTGCCAGCAGCCTGGAGGACAGGCTCGACAATGAGCAGTTCTTC. Translation: CASSLEDRLDNEQFF.